This T cell receptor (beta chain) was identified in a study of T cells in Graves' hyperthyroidism and ophthalmopathy. Study outcomes and limitations: Progression to ophthalmopathy was predicted a median of 6.5 months early. Blood held most thyroid clonotypes expanded above 0.001 frequency. Patients with ophthalmopathy were separated from those with stable hyperthyroidism by a 13 V-J model.

The CDR3 is 17 residues long. Germline CDR1 and CDR2: SGHTA and FQGNSA. The trim removed 4 bases at V and 0 bases at J, leaving 9 bases unmatched. This clonotype was picked up many times. Its cognate antigen is unknown. Ophthalmopathy patients all had a Clinical Activity Score of at least 3, a NOSPECS grade of at least 4 and disease under 3 months old. RNA transcripts yielded amplified TCR beta CDR3 regions. First-round RT-PCR targeting the TCR CDR3 was performed with the HTBI primer set. MiXCR was run by TCRdb on the multiplex PCR reads, yielding one entry per CDR3 protein. There are roughly 600,000 distinct CDR3 sequences in the sample; around 13% occur only once, and around an eighth lies in the top ten.

The gene calls are TRBV7-2 and TRBJ2-7, with TRBD1 identical over 10 bases. The sequencing sample was made of blood. This TCR was sampled from a woman aged 45-65 years with Graves' ophthalmopathy. The CDR3 DNA is TGTGCCAGCAGCTCCCCCCGGGGACAGGGGCCCTCCTACGAGCAGTACTTC. It translates to CASSSPRGQGPSYEQYF.